This T cell receptor (beta chain) came from a study of blood T cells in healthy people across ages. Study-level information: Using template switching, researchers captured about one barcoded beta molecule for each two T cells.

Points from the study as a whole: Considered underestimates were the diversity estimates obtained from one million T cells.

Then a second PCR, running about 7 to 11 cycles, was carried out with a sample-barcoded 5' primer and a J-beta primer mix. TCRdb itself ran the 5' RACE reads through MiXCR, one entry per CDR3 protein. The sample lists some 700,000 distinct CDR3 sequences; about a fifth were seen once. In regard to this clonotype: What it binds is unknown.

CDR1 is PRHDT and CDR2 is FYEKMQ in the germline V gene (reference sequence). With 4 bases removed from V and 5 bases from J, the gap between germline ends came to 12 bases. This CDR3 has 13 residues. The chain couples TRBV13 to TRBJ2-7; TRBD1 might be the D (6 bases). The sequenced sample was blood. This clonotype was obtained from a man aged 70 or older in good health. CDR3 nucleotides: TGTGCCAGCAGCTCGTACAGGGTCCACGAGCAGTACTTC. It yields the protein CASSSYRVHEQYF. Filled out from reference TRBV13 and TRBJ2-7, the complete variable domain reads AAGVIQSPRHLIKEKRETATLKCYPIPRHDTVYWYQQGPGQDPQFLISFYEKMQSDKGSIPDRFSAQQFSDYHSELNMSSLELGDSALYFCASSSYRVHEQYFGPGTRLTVT.